The 17 T cell receptor beta chains below come from one sample, sequenced in a study of beta chain features in type 1 diabetes (dated by TCRdb to the late 2010s). The library was built by means of the immunoSEQ multiplex PCR assay. The entire amount of isolated RNA was reverse transcribed using the High Capacity cDNA Reverse Transcription Kit, so the sequenced TCRB transcripts were expressed ones. This immuneACCESS table, as held by TCRdb, lists in-frame sequences with V and J called but not all clones. Of the missing ones, under half trace to an unresolved V gene in checked studies; the others have no known cause. This sample holds 130,000 or so clones; 9.5% to 10% were observed only once. 0.55% to 0.65% of the sample belongs to the ten largest clones. Source material: central memory CD4+ T cells from blood. These receptors originate from a woman aged 40-49 years in good health.

This clone was counted between two and nine times. This chain connects TRBV5-1 to TRBJ1-4; a possible D gene is TRBD1 (6 bases). The V end was cut by 0 bases, the J end by 8 bases, with 14 bases between. The CDR3 loop spans 15 amino acids. Germline V gives CDR1 SGHRS, CDR2 YFSETQ. CDR3 loop: CASSLEGGAREKLFF. The DNA of the CDR3 is TGCGCCAGCAGCTTGGAGGGGGGGGCTCGGGAAAAACTGTTTTTT.

This clone was detected a few times. The chain has TRBV11-1 and TRBJ2-3; D possibly corresponds to TRBD2 (5 bases). This CDR3 spans 13 amino acids. Per germline, CDR1 SGHAT and CDR2 FQDESV (reference sequence). Trimming cost V 7 bases and J 2 bases, with 10 bases left between them. The DNA for the CDR3 is TGTGCCAGCACCCGGGGTTTCACAGATACGCAGTATTTT. Translation gives CASTRGFTDTQYF.

There are a few counts of this clone. The chain recombines TRBV5-1 with TRBJ1-4; unclear D gene. Trimming took off 1 base at V and 8 bases at J, with 12 bases between the two ends. Germline lookup yields CDR1 SGHRS and CDR2 YFSETQ. The length of the CDR3 is 14 residues. The CDR3 reads CASSLRQEREKLFF. CDR3 bases: TGCGCCAGCAGCTTGAGGCAGGAAAGGGAAAAACTGTTTTTT.

This clone was found a few times. The V and J genes are TRBV19 and TRBJ1-2; possible D gene TRBD1, 6 bases. CDR1 is LNHDA, CDR2 SQIVND, per germline (reference sequence). The germline V and J ends were trimmed by 5 bases and 5 bases, with 15 bases remaining between them. This CDR3 spans 14 amino acids. The CDR3 DNA sequence: TGTGCCAGTAGTCCAGGGGACGGCCAATATGGCTACACCTTC. Protein: CASSPGDGQYGYTF.

This clone was picked up a small number of times. The genes are TRBV6-6 and TRBJ2-5; D unresolved. V lost 6 bases to trimming and J lost 4 bases, with 18 bases between them. This CDR3 is built from 15 residues. Germline CDR1 is MNHNY and CDR2 is SVGAGI (reference sequence). CDR3 region: CASRRLGAEGETQYF. The CDR3 nucleotides are TGTGCCAGCAGGCGGCTCGGCGCGGAAGGAGAGACCCAGTACTTC.

This sequence joins TRBV7-2 and TRBJ2-1, with D possibly TRBD2 on 6 matching bases. The CDR3 runs 14 residues. Trimming took off 6 bases at V and 9 bases at J, with 18 bases between the two ends. Germline assignment: CDR1 SGHTA and CDR2 FQGNSA. CDR3 region: CASSPLAIRGEQFF. The CDR3 nucleotides are TGTGCCAGCAGTCCTCTAGCGATCCGGGGTGAGCAGTTCTTC.

The rearrangement links TRBV6-4 to TRBJ2-7, with D possibly being TRBD2 (6 bases). The CDR3 is 15 residues long. V lost 6 bases to trimming and J lost 1 base, with 16 bases between them. The V gene's germline CDR1 is MRHNA and CDR2 SNTAGT. For the CDR3, the DNA is TGTGCCAGCAGGGTCGGGGGTGCGATATCCTACGAGCAGTACTTC. It translates to CASRVGGAISYEQYF.

The chain carries TRBV7-8 and TRBJ2-3; TRBD2 is a possible D gene (5 bases). The CDR3 totals 14 residues. Trimming pared 1 base from V and 2 bases from J, leaving 7 bases between. The germline V gene has CDR1 SGHVS and CDR2 FQNEAQ. This chain's CDR3 is CASSLGAVTDTQYF. The CDR3 nucleotides are TGTGCCAGCAGCTTAGGAGCGGTCACAGATACGCAGTATTTT.

This clone was counted a few times. The rearrangement uses TRBV6-5 and TRBJ1-2; a weak D match, TRBD1 (5 bases). Trimming cost V 6 bases and J 7 bases, with 18 bases left between them. CDR3 size: 14 residues. In germline, CDR1 is MNHEY, CDR2 SVGAGI. CDR3 nucleotide sequence: TGTGCCAGCAGGTTCACCAGCGGGGCCGTTGGCTACACCTTC. Translated: CASRFTSGAVGYTF.

This clone occurred many times. The rearrangement joins TRBV4-3 to TRBJ1-2; no definite D call. Per the germline V gene, CDR1 is LGHNA and CDR2 is YSLEER. This CDR3 is built from 13 residues. V gave up 1 base and J gave up 8 bases, with 11 bases separating them. This CDR3 is CASSQALEGGYTF. CDR3 nucleotide sequence: TGCGCCAGCAGCCAAGCTCTGGAGGGCGGCTACACCTTC.

This clone was seen at least ten times. V usage is TRBV11-3 and J usage is TRBJ2-3; TRBD2 matches 8 bases. Germline values: CDR1 SGHNT, CDR2 YENEEA. The CDR3 is 16 amino acids. The V and J ends lost 2 bases and 5 bases, in that order; junction bases with no gene match: 9. CDR3 bases: TGTGCCAGCAGCTTACGTCCCAGCGGGGGAGGAGATACGCAGTATTTT. Encoded protein: CASSLRPSGGGDTQYF.

In this sample, this clone turned up a few times. The rearrangement joins TRBV11-2 to TRBJ2-1, with 11 bases lining up with TRBD2. The CDR3 consists of 16 residues. After removal of 5 bases from V and 6 bases from J, the junction contained 9 bases not matched to a gene. The V gene's germline CDR1 is SGHAT and CDR2 FQNNGV. CDR3 residues: CASSLRLAGRGNEQFF. The CDR3 DNA reads as TGTGCCAGCAGCCTGCGACTAGCGGGGAGAGGCAATGAGCAGTTCTTC. Full variable domain (remainder filled in from reference TRBV11-2 and TRBJ2-1): EAGVAQSPRYKIIEKRQSVAFWCNPISGHATLYWYQQILGQGPKLLIQFQNNGVVDDSQLPKDRFSAERLKGVDSTLKIQPAKLEDSAVYLCASSLRLAGRGNEQFFGPGTRLTVL.

The chain uses TRBV5-1 and TRBJ2-3; 8 bases are a match to TRBD2. Per the germline V gene, CDR1 is SGHRS and CDR2 is YFSETQ. This CDR3 is 14 amino acids long. Trimming took 7 bases from V and 4 from J; bases not matched to a gene: 8. CDR3 sequence reads: CASGPGGEADTQYF. CDR3 DNA: TGCGCCAGCGGGCCGGGGGGGGAGGCAGATACGCAGTATTTT.

The rearrangement links TRBV7-2 to TRBJ2-7; 8 positions match TRBD2. Per the germline V gene, CDR1 is SGHTA and CDR2 is FQGNSA. The CDR3 runs 14 residues. V was pared by 4 bases and J by 4 bases, with 6 bases of the junction left unmatched. Here the CDR3 reads CASSSGGGLYEQYF. The CDR3 nucleotides are TGTGCCAGCAGCTCCGGGGGGGGGTTGTACGAGCAGTACTTC.

The V gene is TRBV29-1, the J gene TRBJ2-7; a weak D match, TRBD2 (5 bases). The CDR3 has 11 residues. With 5 bases removed from V and 1 base from J, the gap between germline ends came to 6 bases. Germline values: CDR1 SQVTM, CDR2 ANQGSEA. The DNA of the CDR3 is TGCAGCGTTCGGGGTTCCTACGAGCAGTACTTC. Translated: CSVRGSYEQYF.

The chain carries TRBV4-1 and TRBJ2-1; 7 nucleotides match TRBD1. Germline-derived CDR1 and CDR2 are MGHRA and YSYEKL. V lost 0 bases to trimming and J lost 6 bases; unmatched junction nucleotides: 5. The length of the CDR3 is 15 residues. The CDR3, as DNA: TGCGCCAGCAGCCAAGATGGGACAGACCTCAATGAGCAGTTCTTC. This codes for CASSQDGTDLNEQFF.

This chain uses TRBV5-1 with TRBJ2-7, with 12 bases matching TRBD2. The V and J ends lost 4 bases and 5 bases, in that order; junction bases with no gene match: 13. Germline CDR1 is SGHRS and CDR2 is YFSETQ. The CDR3 length is 17 residues. The CDR3: CASSVGLAGGPYDEQYF. CDR3 in DNA: TGCGCCAGCAGCGTAGGGCTAGCGGGGGGGCCTTACGACGAGCAGTACTTC.